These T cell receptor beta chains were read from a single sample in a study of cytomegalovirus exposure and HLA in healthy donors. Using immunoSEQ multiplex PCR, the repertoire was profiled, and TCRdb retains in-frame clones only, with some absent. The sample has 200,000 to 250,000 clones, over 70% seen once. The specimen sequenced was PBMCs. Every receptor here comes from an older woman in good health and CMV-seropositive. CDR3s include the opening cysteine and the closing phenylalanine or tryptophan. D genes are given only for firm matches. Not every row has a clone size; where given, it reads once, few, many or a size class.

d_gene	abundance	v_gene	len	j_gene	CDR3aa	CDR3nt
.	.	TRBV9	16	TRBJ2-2	CASSTTGTANTGELFF	TGTGCCAGCAGTACTACAGGGACGGCGAACACCGGGGAGCTGTTTTTT
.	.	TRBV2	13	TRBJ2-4	CASNGGLGNIQYF	TGTGCCAGCAACGGGGGGCTTGGAAACATTCAGTACTTC
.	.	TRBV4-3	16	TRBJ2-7	CASSQDKKIPLYEQYF	TGCGCCAGCAGCCAAGATAAAAAGATTCCACTCTACGAGCAGTACTTC
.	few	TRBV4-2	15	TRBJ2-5	CASSQPGEGPETQYF	TGTGCCAGCAGCCAGCCGGGGGAAGGGCCTGAGACCCAGTACTTC
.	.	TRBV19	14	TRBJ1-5	CASNRVPLNQPQHF	TGTGCCAGTAACCGCGTCCCCCTAAATCAGCCCCAGCATTTT
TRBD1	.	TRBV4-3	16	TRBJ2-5	CASSQDRPGGGETQYF	TGCGCCAGCAGCCAAGATCGGCCAGGGGGCGGCGAGACCCAGTACTTC
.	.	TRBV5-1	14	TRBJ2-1	CASSLGSSGGEQFF	TGCGCCAGCAGCTTGGGTTCCTCGGGTGGGGAGCAGTTCTTC
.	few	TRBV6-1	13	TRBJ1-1	CASTPRGWSEAFF	TGTGCCAGCACCCCACGGGGATGGAGTGAAGCTTTCTTT
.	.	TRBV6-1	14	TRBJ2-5	CASSNGVVGETQYF	TGTGCCAGCAGTAACGGGGTGGTGGGGGAGACCCAGTACTTC
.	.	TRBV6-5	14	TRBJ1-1	CASSRQGPNTEAFF	TGTGCCAGCAGTCGTCAGGGGCCGAACACTGAAGCTTTCTTT
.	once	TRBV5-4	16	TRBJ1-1	CASSLAQAMGGTEAFF	TGTGCCAGCAGCTTGGCGCAGGCTATGGGAGGCACTGAAGCTTTCTTT
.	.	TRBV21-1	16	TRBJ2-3	CASSKLSGRTADTQYF	TGTGCCAGCAGCAAGCTTAGCGGGAGGACGGCAGATACGCAGTATTTT
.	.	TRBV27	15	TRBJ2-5	CASSLSRGWGETQYF	TGTGCCAGCAGTTTATCAAGGGGCTGGGGAGAGACCCAGTACTTC
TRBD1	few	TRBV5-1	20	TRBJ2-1	CASSLSARGRRVSSYNEQFF	TGCGCCAGCAGCTTGTCGGCCAGGGGGCGCAGAGTGAGCTCCTACAATGAGCAGTTCTTC
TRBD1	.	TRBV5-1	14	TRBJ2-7	CASSQGQGTDEQYF	TGCGCCAGCAGCCAGGGACAGGGGACCGACGAGCAGTACTTC
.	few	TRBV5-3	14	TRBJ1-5	CARSLDRVGQPQHF	TGTGCCAGAAGCTTGGACAGGGTAGGCCAGCCCCAGCATTTT
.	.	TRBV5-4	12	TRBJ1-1	CASSSRGTEAFF	TGTGCCAGCAGCTCCAGGGGAACTGAAGCTTTCTTT
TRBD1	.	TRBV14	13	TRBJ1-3	CASSADRVNTIYF	TGTGCCAGCAGCGCTGACAGGGTGAACACCATATATTTT
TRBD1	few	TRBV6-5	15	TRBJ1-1	CASSWGQGSRTEAFF	TGTGCCAGCAGTTGGGGACAGGGATCCCGAACTGAAGCTTTCTTT
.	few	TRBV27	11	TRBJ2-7	CASRARDSEYF	TGTGCCAGCAGGGCCCGGGACTCAGAGTACTTC
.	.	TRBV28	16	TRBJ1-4	CASSLARPNQDEKLFF	TGTGCCAGCAGTTTAGCCAGACCCAACCAGGATGAAAAACTGTTTTTT
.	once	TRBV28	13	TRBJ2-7	CASRYSGTYEQYF	TGTGCCAGCAGGTACTCGGGGACTTACGAGCAGTACTTC
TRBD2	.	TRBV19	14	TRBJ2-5	CASTRRGGRETQYF	TGTGCCAGTACCAGACGGGGGGGCCGCGAGACCCAGTACTTC
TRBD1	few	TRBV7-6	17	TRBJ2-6	CASSSGQGAGGANVLTF	TGTGCCAGCAGCTCCGGACAGGGGGCGGGAGGGGCCAACGTCCTGACTTTC
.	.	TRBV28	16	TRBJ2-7	CASSLLSGFFPYEQYF	TGTGCCAGCAGTTTACTCTCAGGATTTTTTCCCTACGAGCAGTACTTC
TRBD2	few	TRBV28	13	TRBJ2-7	CASTPTSGREQYF	TGTGCCAGCACCCCTACTAGCGGGCGCGAGCAGTACTTC
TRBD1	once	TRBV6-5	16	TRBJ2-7	CASSYSSPGQGDEQYF	TGTGCCAGCAGTTACTCATCCCCGGGACAGGGTGACGAGCAGTACTTC
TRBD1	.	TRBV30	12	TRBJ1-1	CAWVQGWTEAFF	TGTGCCTGGGTACAGGGGTGGACTGAAGCTTTCTTT
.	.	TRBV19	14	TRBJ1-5	CASTSAQGDQPQHF	TGTGCCAGTACCTCGGCTCAGGGCGATCAGCCCCAGCATTTT
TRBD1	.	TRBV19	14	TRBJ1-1	CASPYRGLSTEAFF	TGTGCCAGCCCCTACAGGGGGTTAAGCACTGAAGCTTTCTTT
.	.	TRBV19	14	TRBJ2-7	CASSRTAWSYEQYF	TGTGCCAGTAGTAGGACAGCTTGGTCCTACGAGCAGTACTTC
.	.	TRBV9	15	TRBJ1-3	CASSVEGRTGNTIYF	TGTGCCAGCAGCGTAGAGGGGAGGACTGGAAACACCATATATTTT
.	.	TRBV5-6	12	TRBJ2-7	CASSVGVGEQYF	TGTGCCAGCAGCGTCGGGGTAGGCGAGCAGTACTTC
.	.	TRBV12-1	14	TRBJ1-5	CASTSRAGSQPQHF	TGTGCCAGCACCTCCCGGGCGGGGAGTCAGCCCCAGCATTTT
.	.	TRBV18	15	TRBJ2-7	CASSLNPGRGIEQYF	TGTGCCAGCTCACTTAACCCGGGGCGGGGAATCGAGCAGTACTTC
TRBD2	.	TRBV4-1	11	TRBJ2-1	CASTGGNEQFF	TGCGCCAGCACGGGGGGAAATGAGCAGTTCTTC
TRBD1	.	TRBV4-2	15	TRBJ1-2	CASSQEVGQGYGYTF	TGTGCCAGCAGCCAAGAAGTGGGACAGGGGTATGGCTACACCTTC
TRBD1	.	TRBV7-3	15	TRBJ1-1	CASSLRQGMNTEAFF	TGTGCCAGCAGCTTACGACAGGGAATGAACACTGAAGCTTTCTTT
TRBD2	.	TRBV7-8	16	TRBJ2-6	CASSPLGGAGANVLTF	TGTGCCAGCAGCCCCCTCGGGGGGGCTGGGGCCAACGTCCTGACTTTC
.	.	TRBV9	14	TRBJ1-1	CASSVIGSNTEAFF	TGTGCCAGCAGCGTCATTGGCTCGAACACTGAAGCTTTCTTT
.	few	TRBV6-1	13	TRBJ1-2	CASSEQGPYGYTF	TGTGCCAGCAGTGAGCAGGGGCCCTATGGCTACACCTTC
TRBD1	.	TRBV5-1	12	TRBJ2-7	CASSPDRYEQYF	TGCGCCAGCAGCCCGGACAGGTACGAGCAGTACTTC